These T cell receptor beta chains were read from a single sample in a study of shared clonotypes between healthy human individuals. The data were produced by immunoSEQ multiplex PCR, yet TCRdb's version contains in-frame clones alone and is incomplete. Among 550,000 to 700,000 clones, around four fifths were seen once, and the ten largest hold 1.5% to 2%. The sample comprised memory CD4+ T cells sorted from blood. These receptor sequences come from a woman in her twenties or thirties in good health. Both conserved end residues are part of each CDR3. D genes are given only for firm matches. Size is stated for part of the rows, as once, few or many counts, or as a class when the clone is expanded.

abundance	d_gene	v_gene	j_gene	CDR3nt	CDR3aa
few	NA	TRBV6-1	TRBJ2-2	TGTGCCAGCACCACCAGCGTCACCGGGGAGCTGTTTTTT	CASTTSVTGELFF
NA	NA	TRBV28	TRBJ2-4	TGTGCCAGCAGTTTATCCGGGAAGCCTATGGACTTC	CASSLSGKPMDF
NA	NA	TRBV5-4	TRBJ1-1	TGTGCCAGCAGCATGTATAGGGGTGGAGGCGGGACTGAAGCTTTCTTT	CASSMYRGGGGTEAFF
NA	TRBD2	TRBV6-5	TRBJ2-2	TGTGCCAGCAGCCCTCTAGCGGGAGCCACCGGGGAGCTGTTTTTT	CASSPLAGATGELFF
NA	TRBD1	TRBV6-1	TRBJ2-3	TGTGCCAGCACGATCGACAGGGAACTCACAGATACGCAGTATTTT	CASTIDRELTDTQYF
NA	TRBD2	TRBV7-9	TRBJ2-3	TGTGCCAGCAGCCCCGAGGGGACACTAGCGGGAGGAACAGATACGCAGTATTTT	CASSPEGTLAGGTDTQYF
NA	NA	TRBV7-3	TRBJ2-1	TGTGCCAGCAGCTTAATGGGGACCGCAAAGGAGCAGTTCTTC	CASSLMGTAKEQFF
NA	TRBD2	TRBV4-1	TRBJ2-3	TGCGCCAGCAGCCAGGCACCGGGACTAGCGGGAGGAGGGACAGATACGCAGTATTTT	CASSQAPGLAGGGTDTQYF
NA	TRBD1	TRBV4-2	TRBJ1-1	TGTGCCAGCAGCCGCCTATCGGGGACAGGACAAGGCACTGAAGCTTTCTTT	CASSRLSGTGQGTEAFF
NA	NA	TRBV7-3	TRBJ2-7	TGTGCCAGCAGTCAAGACGGGGGACCAAATTACGAGCAGTACTTC	CASSQDGGPNYEQYF
once	TRBD1	TRBV19	TRBJ1-2	TGTGCCAGTAGTGACAGGGTAGGGGGCGACTATGGCTACACCTTC	CASSDRVGGDYGYTF
NA	NA	TRBV19	TRBJ1-1	TGTGCCAGTAGTACCGGGACCTTGAACACTGAAGCTTTCTTT	CASSTGTLNTEAFF
NA	TRBD2	TRBV27	TRBJ2-1	TGTGCCAGCAGTCTGCGGACTAGCGGGTACAATGAGCAGTTCTTC	CASSLRTSGYNEQFF
NA	NA	TRBV9	TRBJ1-1	TGTGCCAGCAACCGGCTCATGAACACTGAAGCTTTCTTT	CASNRLMNTEAFF
NA	TRBD2	TRBV5-6	TRBJ2-2	TGTGCCAGCTCTGGGGGAGGGCCCTCGAACACCGGGGAGCTGTTTTTT	CASSGGGPSNTGELFF
NA	NA	TRBV10-3	TRBJ2-1	TGTGCCATCAGTGAGTCGGGAAGTCATGAGCAGTTCTTC	CAISESGSHEQFF
once	NA	TRBV11-3	TRBJ1-5	TGTGCCAGCAGCTTAGACACCTTAAGCAATCAGCCCCAGCATTTT	CASSLDTLSNQPQHF
NA	NA	TRBV18	TRBJ2-5	TGTGCCAGCTCGCCCCGGGAGACCCAGTACTTC	CASSPRETQYF
NA	NA	TRBV5-1	TRBJ2-2	TGCGCCAGCAGCTTGGCGACGGGACTTGACACCGGGGAGCTGTTTTTT	CASSLATGLDTGELFF
NA	NA	TRBV2	TRBJ1-1	TGTGCCAGCAGTGAAGATGGGGCCTCGGGGACTTTCTTT	CASSEDGASGTFF
NA	TRBD2	TRBV5-1	TRBJ2-7	TGCGCCAGCAGCTTGGTAGCGGGACTACCCTACGAGCAGTACTTC	CASSLVAGLPYEQYF
many	NA	TRBV6-6	TRBJ1-5	TGTGCCAGCAGTTACGGTGAGCGTCAGCCCCAGCATTTT	CASSYGERQPQHF